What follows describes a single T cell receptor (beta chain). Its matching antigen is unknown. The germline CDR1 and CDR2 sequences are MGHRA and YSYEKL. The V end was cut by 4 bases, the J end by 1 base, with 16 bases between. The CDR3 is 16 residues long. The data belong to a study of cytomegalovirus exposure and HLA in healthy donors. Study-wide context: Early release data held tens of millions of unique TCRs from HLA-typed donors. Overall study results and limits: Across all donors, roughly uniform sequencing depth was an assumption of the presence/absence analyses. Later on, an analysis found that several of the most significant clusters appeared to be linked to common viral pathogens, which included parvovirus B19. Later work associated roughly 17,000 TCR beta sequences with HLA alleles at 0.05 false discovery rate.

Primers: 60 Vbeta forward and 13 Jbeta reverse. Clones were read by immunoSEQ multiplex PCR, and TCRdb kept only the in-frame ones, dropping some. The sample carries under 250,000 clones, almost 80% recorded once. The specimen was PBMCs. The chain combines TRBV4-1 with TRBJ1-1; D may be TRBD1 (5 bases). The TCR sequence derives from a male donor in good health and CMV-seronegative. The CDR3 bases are TGCGCCAGCAGCCCCGGACGGGGGGAGAAGAACACTGAAGCTTTCTTT. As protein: CASSPGRGEKNTEAFF.